This TCR beta chain was observed in a study of blood T cell repertoires in COVID-19. Study as a whole: Material from acute and convalescent COVID-19 was sourced from the United States, Italy and Spain. T cells, B-cell-depleted T cells, or PBMCs provided the cDNA or gDNA that served as material.

Original data processing: It was from reference gene primer amplification that nucleated cell counts were estimated. The repertoire was sequenced with immunoSEQ multiplex PCR; TCRdb's copy has only in-frame clones and lacks some. The V and J calls and clone size come from that table; D and trimming were worked out from the DNA. This table holds around 130,000 clones, roughly 90% found once. CDR3 length equals 14 residues. V dropped 4 bases and J dropped 3; count of bases not matched to a gene: 6. The V gene's germline CDR1 is SGHTA and CDR2 FQGNSA. The TCR was taken from a man between 65 and 85 years old with active COVID-19. The V and J genes are TRBV7-2 and TRBJ2-7; 7 nucleotides align to TRBD2. What was sequenced was peripheral blood. This CDR3 is CASSSGLGYYEQYF. DNA for the CDR3: TGTGCCAGCAGCTCTGGACTAGGTTACTACGAGCAGTACTTC. Complete variable domain (other parts from reference TRBV7-2 and TRBJ2-7): GAGVSQSPSNKVTEKGKDVELRCDPISGHTALYWYRQSLGQGLEFLIYFQGNSAPDKSGLPSDRFSAERTGGSVSTLTIQRTQQEDSAVYLCASSSGLGYYEQYFGPGTRLTVT.